The clone carrying this TCR beta chain has a handful of counts. What it recognizes is unknown. The data were obtained in a study of spatial heterogeneity in lung cancer. Study as a whole: The library had UMIs, and each TCR and UMI pair averaged more than ten raw reads.

The time point denotes: sample taken at primary tumor resection. Samples were donated by 72 untreated early-stage non-small cell lung cancer patients. Tumor, nontumor lung or frozen PBMC supplied whole RNA, sequenced without sorting. The germline V gene encodes CDR1 SGHKS and CDR2 YYEKEE (reference sequence). Between the trimmed V and J ends, which lost 0 bases and 2 bases, there was a span of 14 bases. The CDR3 runs 16 residues. Whole-study findings and limits: The number of expanded tumor alpha and beta chains correlated with mutation number.

All TCR cDNA molecules were individually tagged with a unique molecular identifier. MiXCR, run by TCRdb on the 5' RACE reads, gives a single entry per CDR3 protein. Of about 3,000 distinct CDR3 sequences listed, 8.3% are singletons. This material consisted of lung tumor tissue, taken at surgery. This chain joins TRBV5-5 and TRBJ2-5; D might be TRBD1 (6 bases). This TCR was recovered from a male donor with early-stage non-small cell lung cancer. CDR3 bases: TGTGCCAGCAGCTTGGCCTTGGGACAAGGTCAAGAGACCCAGTACTTC. Its translation is CASSLALGQGQETQYF.